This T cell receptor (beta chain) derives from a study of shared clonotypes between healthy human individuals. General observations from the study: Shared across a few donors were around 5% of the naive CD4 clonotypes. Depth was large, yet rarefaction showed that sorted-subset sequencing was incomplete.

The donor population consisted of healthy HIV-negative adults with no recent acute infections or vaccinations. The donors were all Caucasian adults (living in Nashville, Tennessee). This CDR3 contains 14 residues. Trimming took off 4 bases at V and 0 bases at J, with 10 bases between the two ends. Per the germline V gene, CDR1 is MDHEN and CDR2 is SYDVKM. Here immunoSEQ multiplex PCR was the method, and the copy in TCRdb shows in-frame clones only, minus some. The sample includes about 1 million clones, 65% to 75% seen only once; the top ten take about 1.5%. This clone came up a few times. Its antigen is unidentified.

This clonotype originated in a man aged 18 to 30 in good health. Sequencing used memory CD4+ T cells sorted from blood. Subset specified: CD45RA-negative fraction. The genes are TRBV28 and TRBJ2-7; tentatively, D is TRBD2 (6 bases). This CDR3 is CASSSAGLSYEQYF. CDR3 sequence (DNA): TGTGCCAGCAGTTCGGCGGGACTCTCCTACGAGCAGTACTTC. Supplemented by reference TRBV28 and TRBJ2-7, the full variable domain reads DVKVTQSSRYLVKRTGEKVFLECVQDMDHENMFWYRQDPGLGLRLIYFSYDVKMKEKGDIPEGYSVSREKKERFSLILESASTNQTSMYLCASSSAGLSYEQYFGPGTRLTVT.